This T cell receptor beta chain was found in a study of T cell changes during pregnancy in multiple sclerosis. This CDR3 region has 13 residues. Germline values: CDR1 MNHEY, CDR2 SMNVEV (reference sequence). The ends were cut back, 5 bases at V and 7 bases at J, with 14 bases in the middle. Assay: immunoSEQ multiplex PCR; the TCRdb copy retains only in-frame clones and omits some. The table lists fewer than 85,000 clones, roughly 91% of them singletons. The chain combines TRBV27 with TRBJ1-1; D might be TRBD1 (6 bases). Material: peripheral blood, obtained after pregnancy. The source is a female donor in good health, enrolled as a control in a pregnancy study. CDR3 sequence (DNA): TGTGCCAGCAGTCCGAGCCCGGACAGTGAAGCTTTCTTT. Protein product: CASSPSPDSEAFF.